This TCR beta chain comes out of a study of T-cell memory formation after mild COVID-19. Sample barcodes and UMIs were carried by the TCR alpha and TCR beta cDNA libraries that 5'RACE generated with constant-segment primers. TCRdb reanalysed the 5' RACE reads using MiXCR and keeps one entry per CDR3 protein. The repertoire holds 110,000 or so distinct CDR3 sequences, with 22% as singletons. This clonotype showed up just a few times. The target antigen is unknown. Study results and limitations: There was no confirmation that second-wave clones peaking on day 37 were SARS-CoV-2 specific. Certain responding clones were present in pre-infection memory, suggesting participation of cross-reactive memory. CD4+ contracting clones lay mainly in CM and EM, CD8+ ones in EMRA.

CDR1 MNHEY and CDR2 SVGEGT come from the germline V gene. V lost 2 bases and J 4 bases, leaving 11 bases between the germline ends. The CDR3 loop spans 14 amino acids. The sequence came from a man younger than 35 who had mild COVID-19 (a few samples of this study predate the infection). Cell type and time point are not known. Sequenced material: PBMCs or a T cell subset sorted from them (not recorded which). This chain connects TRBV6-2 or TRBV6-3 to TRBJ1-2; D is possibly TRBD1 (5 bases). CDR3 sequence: CASSYGRTTYGYTF. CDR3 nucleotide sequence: TGTGCCAGCAGTTACGGCAGGACAACCTATGGCTACACCTTC.